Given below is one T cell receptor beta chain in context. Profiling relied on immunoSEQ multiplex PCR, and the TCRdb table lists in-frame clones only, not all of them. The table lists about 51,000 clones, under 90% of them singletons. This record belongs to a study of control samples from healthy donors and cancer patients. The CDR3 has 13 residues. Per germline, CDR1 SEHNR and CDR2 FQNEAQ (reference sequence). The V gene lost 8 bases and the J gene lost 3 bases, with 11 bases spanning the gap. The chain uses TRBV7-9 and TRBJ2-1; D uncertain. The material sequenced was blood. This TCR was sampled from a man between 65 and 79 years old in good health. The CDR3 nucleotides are TGTGCCAGCGCCCCAGCAGGCTACAATGAGCAGTTCTTC. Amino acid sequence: CASAPAGYNEQFF.